The 21 T cell receptor beta chains reported below all come from one sample, sequenced in a study of T cell responses to AZD1222 COVID-19 vaccine. Method: immunoSEQ multiplex PCR; TCRdb's copy keeps in-frame clones and lacks some. This table has 150,000 to 200,000 clones, around 86% appearing once. The material sequenced was peripheral blood, taken on day 0 of MenACWY control vaccination. These receptors originate from an adult in good health.

V is TRBV9 and J is TRBJ2-1; the match to TRBD1 covers 9 bases. The CDR3 is 13 amino acids. Germline CDR1 SGDLS, CDR2 YYNGEE. The V segment lost 0 bases and the J segment 16 bases; nucleotides outside the gene matches: 8. CDR3 nucleotides: TGTGCCAGCAGCGTAGCACCGGGACAGGGAGTTTTCTTC. This encodes CASSVAPGQGVFF.

This chain links TRBV9 with TRBJ1-2; no clear D gene. The CDR3 length is 14 residues. V gave up 2 bases and J gave up 4 bases, with 12 bases separating them. Germline CDR1 is SGDLS and CDR2 is YYNGEE. The CDR3 DNA follows: TGTGCCAGCAGCGTGGACTTAACCCCCTATGGCTACACCTTC. This encodes CASSVDLTPYGYTF.

The genes are TRBV15 and TRBJ1-4; tentatively, D is TRBD1 (5 bases). Germline CDR1 reads LNHNV; CDR2 reads YYDKDF (reference sequence). V gave up 2 bases and J gave up 3 bases, with 16 bases separating them. The CDR3 has 17 amino acids. CDR3 in amino acids: CATSRSTGTGANEKLFF. The CDR3 bases are TGTGCCACCAGCAGATCCACCGGGACGGGTGCTAATGAAAAACTGTTTTTT.

This chain uses TRBV7-2 with TRBJ1-6; tentatively, D is TRBD1 (6 bases). The CDR3 has 16 amino acids. Germline lookup yields CDR1 SGHTA and CDR2 FQGNSA. Trimming shortened V by 1 base and J by 7 bases, and 14 bases separated the two germline ends. For the CDR3, the DNA is TGTGCCAGCAGCTTAGAGGGGGGGCTCCTCAATTCACCCCTCCACTTT. It yields the protein CASSLEGGLLNSPLHF.

The chain combines TRBV7-9 with TRBJ1-1; perhaps TRBD1 as D (5 bases). This CDR3 spans 15 amino acids. The germline gives CDR1 SEHNR, CDR2 FQNEAQ (reference sequence). V lost 2 bases and J 3 bases, leaving 13 bases between the germline ends. Here the CDR3 reads CASSLSGTAHTEAFF. CDR3 bases: TGTGCCAGCAGCTTAAGCGGGACCGCTCACACTGAAGCTTTCTTT.

This clone was seen a single time. The J gene is TRBJ2-2, the V gene TRBV30; 8 nucleotides align to TRBD2. Trimming took 3 bases from V and 3 from J; bases not matched to a gene: 6. The V gene's germline CDR1 is GTSNPN and CDR2 SVGIG (reference sequence). This CDR3 is built from 15 residues. This CDR3 reads CAWSREGTDTGELFF. CDR3 coding DNA: TGTGCCTGGAGCCGGGAGGGAACAGACACCGGGGAGCTGTTTTTT.

This clone was seen once. The chain recombines TRBV6-1 with TRBJ2-5; D may be TRBD1 (5 bases). The CDR3 covers 14 residues. Germline-derived CDR1 and CDR2 are MNHNS and SASEGT. V lost 5 bases and J 0 bases, leaving 10 bases between the germline ends. The CDR3 protein is CASSRTQYQETQYF. The CDR3, as DNA: TGTGCCAGCAGTAGGACACAGTACCAAGAGACCCAGTACTTC.

There are a few counts of this clone. This CDR3 reads CASRVGSNQPQHF. The DNA of the CDR3 is TGTGCCAGCAGGGTAGGGAGCAATCAGCCCCAGCATTTT. The chain combines TRBV12-3 or TRBV12-4 with TRBJ1-5; D gene ambiguous. CDR3 length: 13 residues. V was pared by 6 bases and J by 1 base, with 7 bases between.

This chain uses TRBV6-5 with TRBJ1-2; D may be TRBD1 (6 bases). Germline values: CDR1 MNHEY, CDR2 SVGAGI. V lost 5 bases and J 7 bases, leaving 11 bases between the germline ends. The CDR3 runs 12 residues. In nucleotides, the CDR3 is TGTGCCAGCAGTCCCAGGGGATTTGGCTACACCTTC. Its translation is CASSPRGFGYTF.

V usage is TRBV5-4 and J usage is TRBJ2-5, with D unresolved. V shed 1 base and J shed 5 bases, with 9 bases lying between them. The germline gives CDR1 SGHNT, CDR2 YYREEE (reference sequence). The CDR3 totals 13 residues. CDR3 DNA sequence: TGTGCCAGCAGCTTGAATGGGATGGAGACCCAGTACTTC. Protein: CASSLNGMETQYF.

The J gene is TRBJ1-1, the V gene TRBV30, with no clear D. CDR1 is GTSNPN and CDR2 is SVGIG in the germline V gene (reference sequence). The V end lost 0 bases, the J end lost 1 base, and 9 bases lay between the germline ends. The CDR3 is made up of 14 amino acids. CDR3 nucleotides: TGTGCCTGGAGTGTAGTTAGAACGAACACTGAAGCTTTCTTT. It translates to CAWSVVRTNTEAFF.

The V and J genes are TRBV3-1 (or the pseudogene TRBV3-2) and TRBJ2-6; perhaps TRBD2 as D (5 bases). V was trimmed by 1 base and J by 2 bases, leaving 15 bases between them. Per germline, CDR1 LGHDT and CDR2 YNNKEL (reference sequence). This CDR3 is built from 18 residues. The CDR3 sequence: CASSQVPGILAGANVLTF. The CDR3 DNA reads TGTGCCAGCAGCCAAGTTCCGGGAATTTTGGCTGGGGCCAACGTCCTGACTTTC.

This clone was recorded only once. The chain recombines TRBV12-5 with TRBJ1-3, with no clear D. The germline V gene encodes CDR1 LGHNT and CDR2 FRNRAP. The CDR3 loop spans 12 amino acids. Trimming took off 6 bases at V and 4 bases at J, with 7 bases between the two ends. The CDR3 loop reads CASGATGNTIYF. In DNA, the CDR3 is TGTGCTAGTGGGGCTACAGGAAACACCATATATTTT.

The V call is TRBV28, the J call TRBJ2-7; possible D gene TRBD1, 5 bases. V lost 7 bases and J lost 5, with 24 bases in between. Germline V CDR1 and CDR2: MDHEN, SYDVKM. The CDR3 covers 16 residues. The CDR3 region has the DNA TGTGCCAGCACCGCCCTCGCGCAGGGAATGGTTGACGAGCAGTACTTC. Translated, it gives CASTALAQGMVDEQYF.

CDR3 region: CASSVDSSVGNTQYF. The CDR3 nucleotides are TGTGCCAGCAGCGTAGATTCTAGCGTTGGAAATACGCAGTATTTT. This chain joins TRBV9 and TRBJ2-3, with TRBD2 as a possible D gene (6 bases). The V end was cut by 0 bases, the J end by 7 bases, with 15 bases between. The germline V gene has CDR1 SGDLS and CDR2 YYNGEE. The CDR3 runs 15 residues.

The chain recombines TRBV4-1 with TRBJ1-5; D might be TRBD1 (5 bases). This CDR3 has 15 residues. CDR1 is MGHRA, CDR2 YSYEKL, per germline. The V and J ends lost 0 bases and 4 bases respectively, with 10 bases between them. In DNA form, the CDR3 reads TGCGCCAGCAGCCAAGATCCTGGGGGGAATCAGCCCCAGCATTTT. This translates into CASSQDPGGNQPQHF.

V usage is TRBV6-1 and J usage is TRBJ1-2; D call uncertain. Trimming left V 3 bases short and J 4 bases short, with 15 bases between. Germline CDR1 MNHNS, CDR2 SASEGT. This CDR3 is built from 15 residues. The CDR3 sequence: CASSENLEVGYGYTF. The DNA for the CDR3 is TGTGCCAGCAGTGAGAACCTAGAGGTGGGCTATGGCTACACCTTC.

V is TRBV28 and J is TRBJ1-1; D ambiguous. CDR1 is MDHEN and CDR2 is SYDVKM in the germline V gene. V was clipped by 10 bases and J by 0 bases, with 3 bases between them. The CDR3 runs 10 residues. CDR3 sequence: CATLNTEAFF. The DNA of the CDR3 is TGTGCCACCCTGAACACTGAAGCTTTCTTT.

The rearrangement joins TRBV30 to TRBJ1-1; no clear D gene. Trimming left V 1 base short and J 0 bases short, with 6 bases between. CDR1 is GTSNPN and CDR2 is SVGIG in the germline V gene (reference sequence). The CDR3 has 13 amino acids. The CDR3 loop reads CAWSAIMNTEAFF. CDR3 bases: TGTGCCTGGAGTGCTATCATGAACACTGAAGCTTTCTTT.

This clone was observed a few times. The rearrangement links TRBV6-5 to TRBJ1-1; D is undetermined. Germline V gives CDR1 MNHEY, CDR2 SVGAGI. The V and J ends lost 0 bases and 1 base respectively, with 3 bases between them. There are 13 residues in the CDR3. The CDR3 region is CASSYSWNTEAFF. For the CDR3, the DNA is TGTGCCAGCAGTTACTCCTGGAACACTGAAGCTTTCTTT.

This rearrangement joins TRBV9 to TRBJ1-2; 9 positions agree with TRBD1. Trimming took 3 bases from V and 6 from J; bases not matched to a gene: 9. The CDR3 has 15 amino acids. Germline lookup yields CDR1 SGDLS and CDR2 YYNGEE. The CDR3 DNA is TGTGCCAGCAGCGCTTCCGGGACAGGGTCAGATGGCTACACCTTC. Amino acids: CASSASGTGSDGYTF.